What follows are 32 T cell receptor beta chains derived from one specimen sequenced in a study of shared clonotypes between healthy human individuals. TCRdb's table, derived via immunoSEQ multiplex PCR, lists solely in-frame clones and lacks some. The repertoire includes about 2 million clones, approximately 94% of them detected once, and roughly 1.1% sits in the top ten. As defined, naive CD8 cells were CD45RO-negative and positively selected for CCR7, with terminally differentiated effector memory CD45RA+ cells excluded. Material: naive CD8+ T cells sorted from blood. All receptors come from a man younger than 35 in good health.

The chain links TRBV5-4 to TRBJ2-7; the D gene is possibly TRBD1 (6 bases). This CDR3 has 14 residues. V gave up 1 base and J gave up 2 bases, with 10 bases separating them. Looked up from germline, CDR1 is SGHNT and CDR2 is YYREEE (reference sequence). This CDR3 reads CASSLKDSTYEQYF. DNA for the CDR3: TGTGCCAGCAGCTTGAAGGACAGTACCTACGAGCAGTACTTC.

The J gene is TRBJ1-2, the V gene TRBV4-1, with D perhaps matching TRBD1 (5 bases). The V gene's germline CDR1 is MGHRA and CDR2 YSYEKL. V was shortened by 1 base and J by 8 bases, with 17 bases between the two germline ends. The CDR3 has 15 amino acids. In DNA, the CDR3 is TGCGCCAGCAGCCAAGTGCAGGGATGGGAGCGGGGCTACACCTTC. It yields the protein CASSQVQGWERGYTF.

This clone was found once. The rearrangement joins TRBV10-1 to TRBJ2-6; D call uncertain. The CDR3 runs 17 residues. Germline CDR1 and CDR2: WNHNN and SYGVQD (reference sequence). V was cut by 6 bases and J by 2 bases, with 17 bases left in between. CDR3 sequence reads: CASSAVTVETGANVLTF. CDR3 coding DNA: TGCGCCAGCAGCGCTGTTACGGTAGAAACTGGGGCCAACGTCCTGACTTTC.

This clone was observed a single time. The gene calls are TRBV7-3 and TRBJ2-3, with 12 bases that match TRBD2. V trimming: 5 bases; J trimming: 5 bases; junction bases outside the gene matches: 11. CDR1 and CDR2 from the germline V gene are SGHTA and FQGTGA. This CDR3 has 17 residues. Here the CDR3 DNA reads TGTGCCAGCAGCCCGACCCTAGCGGGGGGGCTTGGAGATACGCAGTATTTT. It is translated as CASSPTLAGGLGDTQYF.

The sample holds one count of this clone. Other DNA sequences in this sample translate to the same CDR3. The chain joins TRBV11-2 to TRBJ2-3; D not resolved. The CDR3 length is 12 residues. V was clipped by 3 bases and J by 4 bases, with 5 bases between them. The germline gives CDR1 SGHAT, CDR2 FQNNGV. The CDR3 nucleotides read TGTGCCAGCAGCTTTTGGGCAGATACGCAGTATTTT. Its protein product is CASSFWADTQYF.

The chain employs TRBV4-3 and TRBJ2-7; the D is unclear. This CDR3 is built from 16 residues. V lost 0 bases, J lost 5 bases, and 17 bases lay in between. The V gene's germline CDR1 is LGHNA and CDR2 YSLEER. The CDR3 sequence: CASSQDPSDVSHEQYF. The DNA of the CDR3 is TGCGCCAGCAGCCAAGATCCGTCGGACGTTTCTCACGAGCAGTACTTC.

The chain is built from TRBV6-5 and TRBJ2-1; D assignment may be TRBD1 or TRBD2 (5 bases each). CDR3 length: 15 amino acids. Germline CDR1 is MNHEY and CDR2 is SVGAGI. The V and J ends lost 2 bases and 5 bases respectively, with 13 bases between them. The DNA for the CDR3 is TGTGCCAGCAGTTACGGGGGAAGTCACAACAATGAGCAGTTCTTC. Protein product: CASSYGGSHNNEQFF.

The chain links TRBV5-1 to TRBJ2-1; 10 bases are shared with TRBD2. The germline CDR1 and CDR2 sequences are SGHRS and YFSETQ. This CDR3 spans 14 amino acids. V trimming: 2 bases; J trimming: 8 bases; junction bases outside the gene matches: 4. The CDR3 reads CASSLGTSGDEQFF. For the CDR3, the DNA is TGCGCCAGCAGCTTAGGCACTAGCGGGGATGAGCAGTTCTTC. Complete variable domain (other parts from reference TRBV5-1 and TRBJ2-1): KAGVTQTPRYLIKTRGQQVTLSCSPISGHRSVSWYQQTPGQGLQFLFEYFSETQRNKGNFPGRFSGRQFSNSRSEMNVSTLELGDSALYLCASSLGTSGDEQFFGPGTRLTVL.

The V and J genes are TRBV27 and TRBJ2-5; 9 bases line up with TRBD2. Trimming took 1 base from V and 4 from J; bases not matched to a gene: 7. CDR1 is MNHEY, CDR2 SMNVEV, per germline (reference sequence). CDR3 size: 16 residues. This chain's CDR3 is CASSLLASGVRETQYF. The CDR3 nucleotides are TGTGCCAGCAGTTTATTGGCTAGCGGGGTCAGAGAGACCCAGTACTTC.

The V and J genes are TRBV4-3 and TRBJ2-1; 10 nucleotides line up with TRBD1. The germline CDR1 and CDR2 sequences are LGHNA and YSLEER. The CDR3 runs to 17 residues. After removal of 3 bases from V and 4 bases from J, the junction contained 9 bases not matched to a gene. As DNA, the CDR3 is TGCGCCAGCAGCCAGATGCCCGGGACAGGGGTTTACAATGAGCAGTTCTTC. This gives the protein CASSQMPGTGVYNEQFF.

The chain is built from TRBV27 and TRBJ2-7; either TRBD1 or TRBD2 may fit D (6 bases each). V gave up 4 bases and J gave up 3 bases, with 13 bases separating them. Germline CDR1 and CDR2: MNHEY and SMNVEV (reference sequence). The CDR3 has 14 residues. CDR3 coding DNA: TGTGCCAGCAGTTCCGGAGGGGGAGTCTACGAGCAGTACTTC. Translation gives CASSSGGGVYEQYF.

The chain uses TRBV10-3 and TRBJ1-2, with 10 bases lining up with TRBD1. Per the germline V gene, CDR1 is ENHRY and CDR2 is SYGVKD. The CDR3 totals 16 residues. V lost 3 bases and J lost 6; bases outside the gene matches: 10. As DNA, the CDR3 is TGTGCCATCAGTGACCCGCCGGGACAGGGGATGGATGGCTACACCTTC. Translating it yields CAISDPPGQGMDGYTF.

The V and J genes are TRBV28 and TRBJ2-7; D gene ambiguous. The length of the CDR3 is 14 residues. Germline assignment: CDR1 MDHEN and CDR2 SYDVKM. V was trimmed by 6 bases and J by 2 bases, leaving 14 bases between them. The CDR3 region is CASSAVGEAYEQYF. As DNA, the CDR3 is TGTGCCAGCAGCGCGGTGGGTGAAGCCTACGAGCAGTACTTC. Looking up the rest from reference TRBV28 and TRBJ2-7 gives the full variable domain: DVKVTQSSRYLVKRTGEKVFLECVQDMDHENMFWYRQDPGLGLRLIYFSYDVKMKEKGDIPEGYSVSREKKERFSLILESASTNQTSMYLCASSAVGEAYEQYFGPGTRLTVT.

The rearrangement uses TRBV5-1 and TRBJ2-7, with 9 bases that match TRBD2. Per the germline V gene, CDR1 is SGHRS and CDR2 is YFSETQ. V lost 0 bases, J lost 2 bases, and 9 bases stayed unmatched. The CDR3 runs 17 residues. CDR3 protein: CASSLEWPSGGTYEQYF. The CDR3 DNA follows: TGCGCCAGCAGCTTGGAATGGCCCAGCGGGGGGACCTACGAGCAGTACTTC.

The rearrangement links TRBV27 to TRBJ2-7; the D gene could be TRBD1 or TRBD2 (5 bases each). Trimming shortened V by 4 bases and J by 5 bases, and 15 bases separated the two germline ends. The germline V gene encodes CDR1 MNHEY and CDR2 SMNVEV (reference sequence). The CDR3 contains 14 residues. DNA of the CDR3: TGTGCCAGCAGTTACCAGGGACCACAACACGAGCAGTACTTC. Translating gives CASSYQGPQHEQYF.

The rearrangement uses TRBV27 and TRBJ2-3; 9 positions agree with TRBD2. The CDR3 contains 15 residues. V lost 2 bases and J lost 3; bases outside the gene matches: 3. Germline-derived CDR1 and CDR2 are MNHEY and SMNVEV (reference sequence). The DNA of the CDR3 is TGTGCCAGCAGTTTAGCGGGGGGGCTGACAGATACGCAGTATTTT. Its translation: CASSLAGGLTDTQYF.

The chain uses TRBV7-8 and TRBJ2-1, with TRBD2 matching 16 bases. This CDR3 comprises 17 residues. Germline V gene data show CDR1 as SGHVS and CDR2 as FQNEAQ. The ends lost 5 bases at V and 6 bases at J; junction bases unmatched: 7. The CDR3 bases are TGTGCCAGCAGCCTGGGACTAGCGGGAGGGGAGTTCAATGAGCAGTTCTTC. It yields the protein CASSLGLAGGEFNEQFF.

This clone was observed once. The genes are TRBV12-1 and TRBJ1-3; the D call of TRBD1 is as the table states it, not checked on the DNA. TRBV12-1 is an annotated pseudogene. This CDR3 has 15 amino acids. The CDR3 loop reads CASTLIGQRGNTIYF. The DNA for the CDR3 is TGTGCCAGCACCTTGATAGGACAGAGGGGAAACACCATATATTTT.

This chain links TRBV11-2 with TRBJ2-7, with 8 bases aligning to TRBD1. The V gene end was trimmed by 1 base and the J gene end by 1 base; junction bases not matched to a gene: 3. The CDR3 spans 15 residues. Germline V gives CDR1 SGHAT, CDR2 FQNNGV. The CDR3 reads CASSLGTGTSYEQYF. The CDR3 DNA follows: TGTGCCAGCAGCTTAGGGACAGGGACATCCTACGAGCAGTACTTC.

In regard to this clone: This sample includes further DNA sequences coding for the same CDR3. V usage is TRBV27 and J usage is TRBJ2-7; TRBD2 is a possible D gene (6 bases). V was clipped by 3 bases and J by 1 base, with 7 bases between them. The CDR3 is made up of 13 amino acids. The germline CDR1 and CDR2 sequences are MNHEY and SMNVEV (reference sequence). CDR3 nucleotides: TGTGCCAGCAGTTTCCGGGAGTCCTACGAGCAGTACTTC. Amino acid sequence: CASSFRESYEQYF.

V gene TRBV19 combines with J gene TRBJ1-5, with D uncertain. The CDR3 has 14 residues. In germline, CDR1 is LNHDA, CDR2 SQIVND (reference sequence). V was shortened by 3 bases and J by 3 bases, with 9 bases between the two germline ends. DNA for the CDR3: TGTGCCAGTAGTATGGGCTGGATCAATCAGCCCCAGCATTTT. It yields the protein CASSMGWINQPQHF.

The CDR3 reads CASSLGSSDEQFF. CDR3 in DNA: TGTGCCAGCAGTTTAGGTAGCAGCGATGAGCAGTTCTTC. The chain uses TRBV27 and TRBJ2-1; D not certain. The CDR3 spans 13 residues. V gave up 2 bases and J gave up 8 bases, with 10 bases separating them. The germline V gene has CDR1 MNHEY and CDR2 SMNVEV (reference sequence).

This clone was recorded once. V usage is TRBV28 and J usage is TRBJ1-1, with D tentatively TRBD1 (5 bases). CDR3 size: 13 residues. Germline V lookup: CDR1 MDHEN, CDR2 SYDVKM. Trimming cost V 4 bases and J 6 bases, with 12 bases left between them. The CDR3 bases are TGTGCCAGCAGTTCCGGGGCCTTCCCTGAAGCTTTCTTT. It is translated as CASSSGAFPEAFF.

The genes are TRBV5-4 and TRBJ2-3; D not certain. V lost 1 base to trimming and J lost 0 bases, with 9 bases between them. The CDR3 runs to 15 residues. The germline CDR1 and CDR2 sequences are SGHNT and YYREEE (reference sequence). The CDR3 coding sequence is TGTGCCAGCAGCTTGACGGAAATAAGCACAGATACGCAGTATTTT. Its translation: CASSLTEISTDTQYF. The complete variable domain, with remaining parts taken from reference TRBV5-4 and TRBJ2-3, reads ETGVTQSPTHLIKTRGQQVTLRCSSQSGHNTVSWYQQALGQGPQFIFQYYREEENGRGNFPPRFSGLQFPNYSSELNVNALELDDSALYLCASSLTEISTDTQYFGPGTRLTVL.

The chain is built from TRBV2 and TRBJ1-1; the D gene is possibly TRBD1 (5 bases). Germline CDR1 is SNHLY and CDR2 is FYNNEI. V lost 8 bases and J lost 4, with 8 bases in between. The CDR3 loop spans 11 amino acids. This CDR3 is CASPGGTEAFF. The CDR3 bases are TGTGCCAGCCCGGGGGGCACTGAAGCTTTCTTT.

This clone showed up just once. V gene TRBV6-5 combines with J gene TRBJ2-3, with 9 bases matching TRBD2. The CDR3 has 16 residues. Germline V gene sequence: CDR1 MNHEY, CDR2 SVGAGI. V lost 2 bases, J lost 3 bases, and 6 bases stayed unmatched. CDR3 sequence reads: CASSYDAGGLTDTQYF. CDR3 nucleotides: TGTGCCAGCAGTTACGATGCGGGAGGGCTGACAGATACGCAGTATTTT.

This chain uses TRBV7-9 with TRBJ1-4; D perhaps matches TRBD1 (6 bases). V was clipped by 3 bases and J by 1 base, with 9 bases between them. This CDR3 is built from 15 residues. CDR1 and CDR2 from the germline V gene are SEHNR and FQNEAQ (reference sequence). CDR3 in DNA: TGTGCCAGCAGCTTGATACAGGGAACTAATGAAAAACTGTTTTTT. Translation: CASSLIQGTNEKLFF. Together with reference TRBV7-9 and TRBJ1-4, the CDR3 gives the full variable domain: DTGVSQNPRHKITKRGQNVTFRCDPISEHNRLYWYRQTLGQGPEFLTYFQNEAQLEKSRLLSDRFSAERPKGSFSTLEIQRTEQGDSAMYLCASSLIQGTNEKLFFGSGTQLSVL.

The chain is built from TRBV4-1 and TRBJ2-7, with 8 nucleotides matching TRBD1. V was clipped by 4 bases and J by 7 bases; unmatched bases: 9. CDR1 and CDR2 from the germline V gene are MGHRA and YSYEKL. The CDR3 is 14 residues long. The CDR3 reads CASSLSRGLDEQYF. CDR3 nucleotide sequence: TGCGCCAGCAGCCTGAGCAGGGGGCTCGATGAGCAGTACTTC.

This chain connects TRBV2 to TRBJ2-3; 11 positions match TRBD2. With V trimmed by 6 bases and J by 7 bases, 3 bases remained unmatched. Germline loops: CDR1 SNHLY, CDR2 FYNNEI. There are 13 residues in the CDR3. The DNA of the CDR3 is TGTGCCAGCAGCCTAGCGGGGGGCAATACGCAGTATTTT. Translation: CASSLAGGNTQYF. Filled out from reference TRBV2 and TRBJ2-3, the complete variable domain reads EPEVTQTPSHQVTQMGQEVILRCVPISNHLYFYWYRQILGQKVEFLVSFYNNEISEKSEIFDDQFSVERPDGSNFTLKIRSTKLEDSAMYFCASSLAGGNTQYFGPGTRLTVL.

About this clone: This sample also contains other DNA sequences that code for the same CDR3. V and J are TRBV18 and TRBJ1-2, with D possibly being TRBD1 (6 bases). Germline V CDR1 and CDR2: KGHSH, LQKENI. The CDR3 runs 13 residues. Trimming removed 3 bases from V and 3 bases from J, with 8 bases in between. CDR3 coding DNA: TGTGCCAGCTCACCGCCAGGGGACTATGGCTACACCTTC. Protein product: CASSPPGDYGYTF.

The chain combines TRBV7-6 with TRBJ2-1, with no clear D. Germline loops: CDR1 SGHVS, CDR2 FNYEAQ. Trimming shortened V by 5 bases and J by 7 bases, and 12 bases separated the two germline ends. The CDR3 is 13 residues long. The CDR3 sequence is CASSLDSVNEQFF. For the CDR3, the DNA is TGTGCCAGCAGCCTTGATAGTGTGAATGAGCAGTTCTTC.

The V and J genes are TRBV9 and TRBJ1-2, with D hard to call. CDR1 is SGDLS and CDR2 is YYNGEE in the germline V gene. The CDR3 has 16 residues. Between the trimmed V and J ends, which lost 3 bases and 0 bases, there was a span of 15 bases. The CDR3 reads CASSARPENPNYGYTF. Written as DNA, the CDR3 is TGTGCCAGCAGCGCAAGACCAGAAAATCCTAACTATGGCTACACCTTC.